This TCR beta chain was retrieved from a study of T cells expressing NK-cell markers. With the 5' RACE reads reprocessed, TCRdb shows one record per CDR3 protein and no DNA. This sample's clone table lists a few hundred thousand distinct CDR3 sequences. This CDR3 comprises 16 residues. The germline gives CDR1 MDHEN, CDR2 SYDVKM. The sequencing input was blood T cells: a sorted CD56 or NKG2C T cell subset, CD4+ or CD8+ T cells, or bulk PBMC T cells (not recorded which). This sequence joins TRBV28 and TRBJ2-1; TCRdb gives TRBD1 as the D gene, but with no DNA this cannot be confirmed. This clonotype originated in a man between 18 and 69 years old in good health. Here the CDR3 reads CASSSPRDRALREQFF.